The TCR beta chain under discussion was sequenced for a study of cytomegalovirus exposure and HLA in healthy donors (dated by TCRdb to about 2017). In terms of the full investigation: An earlier analysis of roughly 630 of the donors reported 250 to 350 Gb of sequence data and some 120 million unique TCR beta sequences from about 179 million T cells. Approximately 300 gigabases of sequencing data and tens of millions of unique TCR sequences were included in an early release covering about 620 HLA-typed donors. Of the approximately 400 genotyped donors, approximately 80% fell in the genetic ancestry cluster associated with self-reported Caucasian donors. The aim of the study was to test whether cataloging public T cell receptors could identify signatures of past pathogen exposure. The study used immunosequencing to profile the T cell repertoires of approximately 630 subjects and linked those repertoires to cytomegalovirus serostatus. A separate validation cohort of 100 to 150 different subjects was used in addition to the roughly 700-subject first cohort. To predict cytomegalovirus infection status, the study combined high-throughput TCR immunosequencing, statistical association of individual TCRs with disease status, and machine learning. To study patterns of TCR occurrence, a later analysis re-analyzed previously published TCR beta repertoires from 600 to 750 donors and added high-resolution HLA genotyping. Rather than drawing on any new phenotypic data, the later analysis identified candidate immune exposures from TCR beta sequences and the way those sequences occurred across donors. An earlier analysis of 450 to 750 of the donors used high-throughput TCR beta sequencing to judge whether each TCR beta V gene segment behaved as functional or pseudogenic. Alongside the repertoire data, information on donor age, sex, ethnicity and CMV serostatus was compiled. Genome-wide SNP genotypes for about 60% of the 666 donors were used in a later genetic analysis, which treated that subset as a discovery cohort. All discovery cohort repertoires had been generated on a single sequencing platform. Both class I and class II loci were covered by HLA typing, at four-digit resolution. The number of typed donors differed by locus: about 620-640 for A, B, C, DRB1 and DQB1; roughly 510 for DQA1; approximately 600 for DPA1; and some 470 for DPB1. Roughly 5 DR-DQ haplotypes were handled as single units for association and clustering, since linkage in the cohort was strong. Among 350 to 400 genotyped donors of the cohort, an average of approximately 230,000 unique TCR beta nucleotide sequences were sequenced per donor, about a sixth of them non-productive.

CDR1 and CDR2, looked up from the germline V gene, are SGHDT and YYEEEE. The CDR3 sequence holds 14 residues, the cysteine and phenylalanine included. The entry retains the CDR3 DNA only, 42 bases that are in frame from base 1. The V and J ends are trimmed by 2 bases and 0 bases, leaving 6 bases between them. The cohort was made up of about 610 healthy bone marrow donors. All cohort members were sampled while nominally healthy, although unrecorded immune exposures were likely present. Of the 700 or so cohort members, 289 had positive CMV serostatus and about 360 had negative CMV serostatus, and CMV serostatus was not recorded for the donor. A peripheral blood sample was collected from each donor, and TCR beta sequencing was performed on peripheral blood mononuclear cells. The Qiagen DNeasy Blood Extraction Kit was used to extract genomic DNA from the blood cell samples. Library preparation employed the immunoSEQ multiplex PCR assay. The multiplex PCR relied on a mix of 60 forward primers for TCR Vbeta segments and 13 reverse primers for TCR Jbeta segments. The CDR3 region of rearranged TCR beta genes was amplified from genomic DNA with a multiplex PCR assay. On the Illumina HiSeq System, the amplified TCR beta libraries were sequenced as 87-base-pair reads. Turning to the authors' computational methods: Across the roughly 670 repertoires, a later analysis counted tens of millions of unique TCR beta chains, roughly 11 million of which were shared by at least two donors. Raw reads were error-corrected and collapsed into unique sequences by a nearest-neighbor algorithm in which closely related sequences were merged to remove PCR and sequencing errors. V, D and J gene segments were assigned by aligning CDR3 sequences to IMGT reference sequences. For a sequence to be retained, at least a six-nucleotide match to both a V gene segment and a J gene segment was required. A rearrangement was called productive if the CDR3 had no stop codons and remained in frame with V and J, and every other rearrangement was called non-productive. CDR3 was defined by IMGT convention, running from the second conserved V-encoded cysteine to the conserved J-encoded phenylalanine. In an earlier analysis of around 540 of the donors, sequences lacking an unambiguous match to a single V gene segment were excluded. In an earlier analysis of 450 to 700 of the donors, V segments were called functional above 56.7% productive rearrangements and were called segregating when the between-donor standard deviation exceeded 5%. A statistical classification framework was developed to diagnose cytomegalovirus status using the catalog of TCR beta chain sequences. V and J gene assignment, in a later analysis, came from comparing TCR nucleotide sequences with IMGT/GENE-DB human TR gene sequences. A later analysis assigned CDR3 sequences and most-parsimonious VDJ recombination scenarios with the TCRdist pipeline. In a later analysis, every TCR beta chain was defined by the combination of its CDR3 amino acid sequence and its V-gene family, and reads without a unique V-gene family were dropped. As a way to deal with suspected cross-contamination and a sequencing artifact, a later analysis dropped 450 to 600 nucleotide sequences that were highly shared and had low generation probability. A later analysis calculated a clonal expansion index for each public chain from normalized within-repertoire ranks of inferred template counts. Generation probabilities in a later analysis came from a VDJ recombination model fitted to out-of-frame rearrangements, and those results were checked against IGoR. Hypergeometric tests were used in a later analysis to score TCR-TCR, TCR-HLA and TCR-CMV co-occurrence, with a repertoire-size bias correction applied to the TCR pairs. False discovery rates were estimated in a later analysis by permuting HLA or CMV assignments 20 times. In a later analysis, co-occurring TCRs were grouped using DBSCAN, and TCRdist sequence similarity was added for clustering within HLA-allele-positive subsets. Repertoires with fewer than 30,000 or more than 120,000 public chains, plus five repertoires with anomalous nucleotide sharing, were excluded from co-occurrence clustering. The immuneACCESS repertoire file appears here via TCRdb, limited to in-frame rearrangements. These files lack a portion of the clones; in checked studies, under half of the deficit traces to unresolved V genes, and the cause of the others is not known. The DNA gave D and trimming, while V, J and clone size come from that table. The sample table lists over 85,000 clones, 63% of them with a count of one. The ten largest make up around 4.8% of the sample.

The paper as a whole reports these results and caveats: In both the original and validation cohorts, the classifier was reported to diagnose cytomegalovirus status with high specificity and sensitivity. Compared with the roughly 670-donor mean, donors in an Asian-associated ancestry cluster had fewer N-insertions in productive TCRs, according to a later genetic analysis. The authors suggested that the approach could potentially be generalized to other disease states and immunological phenotypes. In this cohort, only TCR beta chains were sequenced, and detectable features were limited by the absence of alpha or paired-chain data. Because HLA typing was unavailable for some donors at each locus, only the typed subset was used in association tests. Sequencing depth was assumed to be roughly uniform across donors in the presence/absence analyses, though that assumption may not hold. In vitro tests confirmed that a few of the cytomegalovirus-associated TCR beta chains recognize cytomegalovirus antigens. In a later analysis, some 17,000 TCR beta sequences were associated with specific HLA alleles at a false discovery rate of 0.05. Linkage disequilibrium might explain the correlated functional status among segregating V segments, but an unknown experimental factor could not be ruled out. In a later analysis, most CMV-associated TCR beta chains were found to appear HLA-restricted, with HLA associations seemingly driven largely by CMV exposure. V-gene and J-gene trimming of TCR beta chains was associated with a missense DCLRE1C variant in a later genetic analysis, and the association was replicated in an independent cohort. Because counts were too low, some 17 rarely observed V segments, including chromosome 9 orphons, were excluded from the earlier analysis of some 590 of the donors. A later analysis found that HLA-associated TCR beta chains were more clonally expanded and had lower generation probabilities than equally common non-associated chains. The 87-base-pair reads could not distinguish some IMGT-functional V segments, including TRBV6-2 and TRBV6-3, so those segments were excluded. The study gave a list of over 150 TCR beta chains associated with cytomegalovirus. Assigning TCR associations to individual alleles was difficult when HLA alleles, especially DR and DQ, strongly co-occurred. A cluster of highly shared sequence variants was judged likely to be a technical artifact of the sequencing pipeline. A further reported finding was that TCR beta sequences accurately predicted the HLA-A and HLA-B alleles for most subjects in the first cohort. A later analysis reported that several top co-occurrence clusters appeared linked to parvovirus B19, influenza, CMV and Epstein-Barr virus. In a later analysis, the rate of TCR association differed among HLA loci, with DRB1 alleles having the most associated TCRs and HLA-C alleles having the fewest. The only immune exposure information available for the cohort was CMV serostatus. Most TCR sequences were observed very rarely across donors, whereas some public TCRs were present in many individuals. In an earlier analysis of around 600 of the donors, most TCR beta V segments appeared in productive rearrangements about 87% or about 30% of the time, broadly matching IMGT annotations.

In the case of this clone: This clone's antigen is unknown. Base qualities are not provided; no much larger clone lies one nucleotide away.

The chain employs TRBV5-6 and TRBJ1-3, with the D gene uncertain. The sequence derives from a human donor in good health. The sample consisted of PBMCs. The CDR3 in this case is CASSFGDSGNTIYF. The DNA sequence is given as TGTGCCAGCAGCTTCGGGGACTCTGGAAACACCATATATTTT.